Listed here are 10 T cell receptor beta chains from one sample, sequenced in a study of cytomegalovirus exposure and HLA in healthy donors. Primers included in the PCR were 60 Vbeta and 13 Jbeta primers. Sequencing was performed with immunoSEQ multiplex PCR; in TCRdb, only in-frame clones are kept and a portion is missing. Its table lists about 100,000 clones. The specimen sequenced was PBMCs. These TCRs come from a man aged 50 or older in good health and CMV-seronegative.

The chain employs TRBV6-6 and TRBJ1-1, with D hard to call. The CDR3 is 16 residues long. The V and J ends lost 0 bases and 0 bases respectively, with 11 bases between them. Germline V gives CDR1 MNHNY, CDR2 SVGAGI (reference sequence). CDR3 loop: CASSYSTEDLNTEAFF. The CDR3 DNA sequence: TGTGCCAGCAGTTACTCGACTGAGGACTTGAACACTGAAGCTTTCTTT.

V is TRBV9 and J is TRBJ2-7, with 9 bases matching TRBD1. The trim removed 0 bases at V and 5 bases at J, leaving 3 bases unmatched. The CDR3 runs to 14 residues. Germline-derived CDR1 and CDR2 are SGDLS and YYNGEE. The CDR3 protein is CASSVDRGQNEQYF. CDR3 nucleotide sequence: TGTGCCAGCAGCGTAGACAGGGGGCAAAACGAGCAGTACTTC.

The CDR3 DNA sequence: TGTGCCAGCAGCGTAGCTTTATCAGGGACTGGAAACACCATATATTTT. It translates to CASSVALSGTGNTIYF. The J gene is TRBJ1-3, the V gene TRBV9; the D gene is possibly TRBD1 (5 bases). Germline V gene data show CDR1 as SGDLS and CDR2 as YYNGEE. The CDR3 runs to 16 residues. The V end was cut by 0 bases, the J end by 2 bases, with 12 bases between.

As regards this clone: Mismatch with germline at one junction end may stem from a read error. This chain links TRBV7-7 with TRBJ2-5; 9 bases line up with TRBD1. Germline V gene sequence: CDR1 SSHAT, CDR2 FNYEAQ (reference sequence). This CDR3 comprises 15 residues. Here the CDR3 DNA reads TGTGCTAGCAGCATAGGGACAGGGAATCAAGAGACCCAGTACTTC. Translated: CASSIGTGNQETQYF.

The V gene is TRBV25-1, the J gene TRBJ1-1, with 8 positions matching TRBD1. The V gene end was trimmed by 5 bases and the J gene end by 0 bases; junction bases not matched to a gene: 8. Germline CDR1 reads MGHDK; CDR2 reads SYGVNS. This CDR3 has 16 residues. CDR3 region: CASSKSGGPVNTEAFF. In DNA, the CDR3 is TGTGCCAGCAGTAAATCAGGGGGCCCGGTGAACACTGAAGCTTTCTTT.

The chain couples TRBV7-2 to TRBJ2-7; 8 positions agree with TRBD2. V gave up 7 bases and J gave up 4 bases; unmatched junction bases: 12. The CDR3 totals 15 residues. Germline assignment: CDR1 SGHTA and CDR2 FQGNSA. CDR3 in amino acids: CASTEQAGALYEQYF. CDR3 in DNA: TGTGCCAGCACCGAACAAGCGGGGGCCCTATACGAGCAGTACTTC.

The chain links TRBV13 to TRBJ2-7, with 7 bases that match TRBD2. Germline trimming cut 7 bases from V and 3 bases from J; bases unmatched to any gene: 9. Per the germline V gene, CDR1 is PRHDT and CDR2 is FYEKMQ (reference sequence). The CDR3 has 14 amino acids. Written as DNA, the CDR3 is TGTGCCAGCACCTTGGGGAGGGGCGGCTACGAGCAGTACTTC. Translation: CASTLGRGGYEQYF.

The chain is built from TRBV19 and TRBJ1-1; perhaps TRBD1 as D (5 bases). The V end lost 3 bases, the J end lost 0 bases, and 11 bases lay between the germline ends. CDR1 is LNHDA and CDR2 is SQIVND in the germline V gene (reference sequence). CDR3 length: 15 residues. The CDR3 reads CASSIGGWLNTEAFF. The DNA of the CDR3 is TGTGCCAGTAGTATCGGGGGGTGGCTGAACACTGAAGCTTTCTTT. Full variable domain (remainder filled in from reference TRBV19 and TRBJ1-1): DGGITQSPKYLFRKEGQNVTLSCEQNLNHDAMYWYRQDPGQGLRLIYYSQIVNDFQKGDIAEGYSVSREKKESFPLTVTSAQKNPTAFYLCASSIGGWLNTEAFFGQGTRLTVV.

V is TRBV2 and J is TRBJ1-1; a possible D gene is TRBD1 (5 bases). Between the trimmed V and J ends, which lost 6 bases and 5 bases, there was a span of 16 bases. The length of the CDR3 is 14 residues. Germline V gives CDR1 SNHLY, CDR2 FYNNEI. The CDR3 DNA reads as TGTGCCAGCAGGGGAAGGGGCCTTTTAACTGAAGCTTTCTTT. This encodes CASRGRGLLTEAFF.

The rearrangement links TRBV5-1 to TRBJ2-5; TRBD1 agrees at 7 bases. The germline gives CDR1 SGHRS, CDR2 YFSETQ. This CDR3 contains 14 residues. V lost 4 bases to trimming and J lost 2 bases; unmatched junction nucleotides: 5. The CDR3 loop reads CASSLLGQQETQYF. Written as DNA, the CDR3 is TGCGCCAGCAGCCTCCTGGGACAGCAAGAGACCCAGTACTTC. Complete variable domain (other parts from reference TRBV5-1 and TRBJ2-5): KAGVTQTPRYLIKTRGQQVTLSCSPISGHRSVSWYQQTPGQGLQFLFEYFSETQRNKGNFPGRFSGRQFSNSRSEMNVSTLELGDSALYLCASSLLGQQETQYFGPGTRLLVL.